Shown below are 30 T cell receptor beta chains from a single sample sequenced in a study of T cell changes during pregnancy in multiple sclerosis. Assay: immunoSEQ multiplex PCR; the TCRdb copy retains only in-frame clones and omits some. The data contain approximately 35,000 clones, about 90% of them singletons. Sequencing was performed on CD4+ T cells from peripheral blood mononuclear cells, taken in the third trimester of pregnancy. Receptor source: a female donor in good health, enrolled as a control in a pregnancy study.

The chain employs TRBV27 and TRBJ2-6; TRBD1 is a possible D gene (5 bases). V lost 2 bases, J lost 2 bases, and 13 bases lay in between. CDR3 size: 17 residues. CDR1 and CDR2 from the germline V gene are MNHEY and SMNVEV (reference sequence). In DNA form, the CDR3 reads TGTGCCAGCAGTTTACAGGGCCTTTCCCCTGGGGCCAACGTCCTGACTTTC. Its translation is CASSLQGLSPGANVLTF.

A single count supports this clone. The chain combines TRBV28 with TRBJ1-1; D unresolved. The germline CDR1 and CDR2 sequences are MDHEN and SYDVKM. V gave up 1 base and J gave up 4 bases, with 7 bases separating them. The CDR3 has 13 residues. Written as DNA, the CDR3 is TGTGCCAGCAGTTTATTGCGAGCCACTGAAGCTTTCTTT. It encodes CASSLLRATEAFF.

This chain uses TRBV5-1 with TRBJ2-6; 9 nucleotides line up with TRBD1. The germline CDR1 and CDR2 sequences are SGHRS and YFSETQ. V was pared by 4 bases and J by 3 bases, with 5 bases of the junction left unmatched. The CDR3 loop spans 16 amino acids. In nucleotides, the CDR3 is TGCGCCAGCAGCGTACAGGGGGCAGGTGGGGCCAACGTCCTGACTTTC. Its protein is CASSVQGAGGANVLTF. Based on the CDR3 plus reference TRBV5-1 and TRBJ2-6, the full variable domain is KAGVTQTPRYLIKTRGQQVTLSCSPISGHRSVSWYQQTPGQGLQFLFEYFSETQRNKGNFPGRFSGRQFSNSRSEMNVSTLELGDSALYLCASSVQGAGGANVLTFGAGSRLTVL.

The chain employs TRBV11-2 and TRBJ2-7; 7 bases match TRBD2. V gave up 6 bases and J gave up 0 bases; unmatched junction bases: 11. This CDR3 contains 16 residues. Germline V gene data show CDR1 as SGHAT and CDR2 as FQNNGV. DNA for the CDR3: TGTGCCAGCAGATCAATATCCGGGACTACCTCCTACGAGCAGTACTTC. Translation gives CASRSISGTTSYEQYF.

The V and J genes are TRBV5-4 and TRBJ2-1, with D perhaps matching TRBD2 (6 bases). Germline V gene data show CDR1 as SGHNT and CDR2 as YYREEE (reference sequence). The V gene lost 4 bases and the J gene lost 3 bases, with 8 bases spanning the gap. The CDR3 contains 13 residues. Here the CDR3 reads CASSAGLYNEQFF. The CDR3 DNA is TGTGCCAGCAGCGCGGGACTCTACAATGAGCAGTTCTTC.

J is TRBJ2-1 and V is TRBV9; the D is unclear. The germline CDR1 and CDR2 sequences are SGDLS and YYNGEE. Trimming stripped 1 base from V and 0 bases from J, with 8 bases between. The CDR3 is 15 amino acids. The CDR3: CASSVLGSSYNEQFF. The CDR3 nucleotides are TGTGCCAGCAGCGTACTTGGTAGCTCCTACAATGAGCAGTTCTTC.

The CDR3 region is CASSLAPPGHQNTEAFF. For the CDR3, the DNA is TGTGCCAGCAGCTTGGCCCCCCCGGGACACCAGAACACTGAAGCTTTCTTT. The genes are TRBV7-2 and TRBJ1-1, with a possible D match to TRBD1 (6 bases). The CDR3 is 17 amino acids. The V and J ends lost 3 bases and 1 base respectively, with 18 bases between them. Germline CDR1 SGHTA, CDR2 FQGNSA.

In DNA form, the CDR3 reads TGCGCCAGCAGTCCTACCCTCCCTGGGACAGGGGGCTATCAGCCCCAGCATTTT. Its protein product is CASSPTLPGTGGYQPQHF. The rearrangement joins TRBV23-1 to TRBJ1-5; 12 nucleotides line up with TRBD1. TRBV23-1 is an ORF; its function is uncertain. After removal of 4 bases from V and 5 bases from J, the junction contained 12 bases not matched to a gene. CDR3 size: 18 residues.

This clone was picked up one time. The V call is TRBV5-1, the J call TRBJ2-1; TRBD2 might be the D (6 bases). With 4 bases removed from V and 7 bases from J, the gap between germline ends came to 21 bases. Germline V lookup: CDR1 SGHRS, CDR2 YFSETQ. The CDR3 sequence is 16 residues long. The CDR3 sequence: CASSLGGLQGLNEQFF. DNA of the CDR3: TGCGCCAGCAGCCTAGGAGGGTTGCAGGGACTTAATGAGCAGTTCTTC.

This clone was found once. The genes are TRBV21-1 and TRBJ2-3; the table's D gene call, TRBD1, was not cross checked with the DNA. TRBV21-1 is a pseudogene. The CDR3 extends over 14 amino acids. CDR3 sequence reads: CASRRQGLTDTQYF. CDR3 DNA sequence: TGTGCCAGCAGGAGACAGGGACTCACAGATACGCAGTATTTT.

The chain couples TRBV28 to TRBJ1-2; D is possibly TRBD1 (6 bases). From germline, CDR1 is MDHEN and CDR2 SYDVKM. The CDR3 has 15 amino acids. Trimming took off 6 bases at V and 1 base at J, with 15 bases between the two ends. The CDR3 DNA reads TGTGCCAGCAGCCCCACCGACAGGCGTAACTATGGCTACACCTTC. It encodes CASSPTDRRNYGYTF.

The V gene is TRBV5-1, the J gene TRBJ2-7, with no clear D. Germline CDR1 is SGHRS and CDR2 is YFSETQ. V was trimmed by 1 base and J by 0 bases, leaving 8 bases between them. The CDR3 spans 14 residues. CDR3 loop: CASSLQVSSYEQYF. The CDR3 DNA reads as TGCGCCAGCAGCTTGCAGGTGAGCTCCTACGAGCAGTACTTC.

Concerning this clone itself: Distinct nucleotide sequences in the sample also encode this CDR3. The chain employs TRBV28 and TRBJ1-1, with D uncertain. Germline-derived CDR1 and CDR2 are MDHEN and SYDVKM. The CDR3 contains 11 residues. V gave up 5 bases and J gave up 5 bases, with 6 bases separating them. This chain's CDR3 is CASSLRTEAFF. CDR3 DNA sequence: TGTGCCAGCAGTCTGAGAACTGAAGCTTTCTTT.

The CDR3 nucleotides are TGTGCCAGCAGCCAAGGGCGAGCGGGATTAACCGGGGAGCTGTTTTTT. Residues: CASSQGRAGLTGELFF. V is TRBV14 and J is TRBJ2-2; 7 bases are shared with TRBD2. From germline, CDR1 is SGHDN and CDR2 FVKESK. The V and J ends lost 1 base and 5 bases, in that order; junction bases with no gene match: 7. The CDR3 consists of 16 residues.

This clone was counted a single time. The V gene is TRBV28, the J gene TRBJ2-7, with a possible D match to TRBD2 (6 bases). The length of the CDR3 is 16 residues. Germline assignment: CDR1 MDHEN and CDR2 SYDVKM. V shed 5 bases and J shed 0 bases, with 17 bases lying between them. The CDR3 protein is CASSPAPGSSSYEQYF. The DNA for the CDR3 is TGTGCCAGCAGTCCAGCTCCCGGGAGTTCCTCCTACGAGCAGTACTTC.

The V gene is TRBV6-1, the J gene TRBJ2-5; TRBD2 aligns across 12 bases. The CDR3 consists of 14 residues. The germline V gene encodes CDR1 MNHNS and CDR2 SASEGT. V was pared by 8 bases and J by 7 bases, with 8 bases of the junction left unmatched. CDR3 DNA sequence: TGTGCCAGCCTACTAGCGGGGGGCACGAGGACCCAGTACTTC. Translated, it gives CASLLAGGTRTQYF.

The chain carries TRBV9 and TRBJ2-2; 8 nucleotides align to TRBD2. The germline V gene has CDR1 SGDLS and CDR2 YYNGEE. This CDR3 has 18 amino acids. V was pared by 1 base and J by 4 bases, with 12 bases of the junction left unmatched. Here the CDR3 reads CASSVFPGGGLSTGELFF. The CDR3 DNA sequence: TGTGCCAGCAGCGTATTCCCAGGCGGGGGGCTCTCCACCGGGGAGCTGTTTTTT.

The chain has TRBV9 and TRBJ2-1, with 7 bases that match TRBD1. This CDR3 contains 13 residues. CDR1 and CDR2 (germline): SGDLS, YYNGEE. J lost 9 bases, V lost 6 bases, and 9 bases had no gene match. In nucleotides, the CDR3 is TGTGCCAGCACTCCTACAGGGGTGGGTGAGCAGTTCTTC. It specifies CASTPTGVGEQFF. The full variable domain, completed using reference TRBV9 and TRBJ2-1, is DSGVTQTPKHLITATGQRVTLRCSPRSGDLSVYWYQQSLDQGLQFLIQYYNGEERAKGNILERFSAQQFPDLHSELNLSSLELGDSALYFCASTPTGVGEQFFGPGTRLTVL.

V gene TRBV5-6 combines with J gene TRBJ1-5; D remains unclear. The CDR3 totals 11 residues. Germline CDR1 reads SGHDT; CDR2 reads YYEEEE. Trimming stripped 4 bases from V and 6 bases from J, with 5 bases between. The CDR3: CASSPSQPQHF. CDR3 coding DNA: TGTGCCAGCAGCCCATCTCAGCCCCAGCATTTT.

The V gene is TRBV4-2, the J gene TRBJ1-6; 9 bases agree with TRBD1. The CDR3 extends over 15 amino acids. The trim removed 3 bases at V and 7 bases at J, leaving 4 bases unmatched. The germline V gene encodes CDR1 LGHNA and CDR2 YNFKEQ. This CDR3 is CASSQRGQGNSPLHF. CDR3 coding DNA: TGTGCCAGCAGCCAGAGGGGACAGGGAAATTCACCCCTCCACTTT.

This clone was counted a single time. The rearrangement links TRBV28 to TRBJ2-7; 7 bases line up with TRBD1. Trimming took 6 bases from V and 2 from J; bases not matched to a gene: 4. The CDR3 runs to 13 residues. Germline CDR1 MDHEN, CDR2 SYDVKM. The DNA of the CDR3 is TGTGCCAGCAGCTGGGGGACAGCCTACGAGCAGTACTTC. The encoded protein is CASSWGTAYEQYF.

This rearrangement joins TRBV19 to TRBJ1-4; TRBD1 matches 7 bases. CDR3 length: 15 residues. The germline CDR1 and CDR2 sequences are LNHDA and SQIVND (reference sequence). Losses at the gene ends were 6 bases for V and 4 bases for J; bases not matched to a gene: 8. The CDR3: CASSGSGQLNEKLFF. CDR3 sequence (DNA): TGTGCCAGTAGCGGGTCGGGACAGCTTAATGAAAAACTGTTTTTT.

The CDR3 sequence is CASSLSLAALIENEQFF. DNA of the CDR3: TGTGCCAGCAGCTTGTCACTAGCGGCCCTAATCGAGAATGAGCAGTTCTTC. The chain carries TRBV5-4 and TRBJ2-1; 8 bases are a match to TRBD2. With V trimmed by 1 base and J by 7 bases, 13 bases remained unmatched. The CDR3 consists of 17 residues. CDR1 and CDR2 from the germline V gene are SGHNT and YYREEE (reference sequence).

The V gene is TRBV11-1, the J gene TRBJ2-5; D is ambiguous. The ends were cut back, 5 bases at V and 2 bases at J, with 6 bases in the middle. The CDR3 loop spans 12 amino acids. The germline gives CDR1 SGHAT, CDR2 FQDESV (reference sequence). CDR3 DNA: TGTGCCAGCAGCCAGTCACAAGAGACCCAGTACTTC. As protein: CASSQSQETQYF.

V and J are TRBV29-1 and TRBJ2-3; 7 bases are shared with TRBD1. The CDR3 length is 13 residues. CDR1 and CDR2 from the germline V gene are SQVTM and ANQGSEA. Trimming took 7 bases from V and 1 from J; bases not matched to a gene: 5. The CDR3 bases are TGCAGCGCAAAAGGACAGGGCACAGATACGCAGTATTTT. It is translated as CSAKGQGTDTQYF.

This chain connects TRBV27 to TRBJ2-1; a weak D match, TRBD1 (5 bases). The length of the CDR3 is 14 residues. Per the germline V gene, CDR1 is MNHEY and CDR2 is SMNVEV (reference sequence). The V end was cut by 5 bases, the J end by 2 bases, with 10 bases between. The CDR3 DNA is TGTGCCAGCAGTCTCAGGGTCCCCTACAATGAGCAGTTCTTC. Residues: CASSLRVPYNEQFF.

V gene TRBV6-1 combines with J gene TRBJ1-6; a weak D match, TRBD1 (5 bases). Germline CDR1 is MNHNS and CDR2 is SASEGT. This CDR3 comprises 15 residues. Trimming left V 1 base short and J 7 bases short, with 11 bases between. As DNA, the CDR3 is TGTGCCAGCAGTGAAGGGCAGGGCGCAAATTCACCCCTCCACTTT. Its translation is CASSEGQGANSPLHF.

The DNA for the CDR3 is TGTGCCATCAGCCCAGGGACTAGCGGGAGTACACACGAGACCCAGTACTTC. It specifies CAISPGTSGSTHETQYF. This sequence joins TRBV10-3 and TRBJ2-5; TRBD2 aligns across 14 bases. Trimming at V came to 6 bases and at J to 5 bases, leaving 11 bases not matched to a gene. CDR3 size: 17 residues. CDR1 and CDR2 from the germline V gene are ENHRY and SYGVKD.

The genes are TRBV7-2 and TRBJ2-7; 7 nucleotides match TRBD1. This CDR3 contains 18 residues. CDR1 is SGHTA, CDR2 FQGNSA, per germline. V trimming: 2 bases; J trimming: 0 bases; junction bases outside the gene matches: 13. CDR3: CASSLYLPTGRYSYEQYF. Written as DNA, the CDR3 is TGTGCCAGCAGCTTATATCTCCCGACAGGGCGTTACTCCTACGAGCAGTACTTC.

This chain joins TRBV7-8 and TRBJ2-2; 8 bases align to TRBD1. Trimming took 1 base from V and 1 from J; bases not matched to a gene: 5. Germline CDR1 and CDR2: SGHVS and FQNEAQ. The CDR3 is 17 amino acids. The CDR3 DNA follows: TGTGCCAGCAGCTTAGTGACAGGGGTAGGGAACACCGGGGAGCTGTTTTTT. Encoded protein: CASSLVTGVGNTGELFF.